The TCR beta chain under discussion was sequenced for a study of T cells after yellow fever vaccination. Background on the study: For low cell numbers, libraries were made with SMART-Seq v4 Ultra Low Input. General observations from the study: Contaminating bulk clonotypes could be abundant in FACS-sorted repertoires. Clonotypes shared by both compartments, CD4 and CD8, made up a small share.

The CDR3 covers 18 residues. With V trimmed by 5 bases and J by 8 bases, 15 bases remained unmatched. CDR1 and CDR2 from the germline V gene are SGHTA and FQGNSA. Turning to this clonotype: What it recognizes is unknown.

TCRdb reprocessed the 5' RACE reads via MiXCR and lists one record per CDR3 protein. The sample includes a few hundred thousand distinct CDR3 sequences, about an eighth seen only once; the top ten take 3.2%. V gene TRBV7-2 combines with J gene TRBJ1-4, with 12 bases that match TRBD1. Specimen: CD4+ T cells sorted from PBMCs, collected 15 days after the yellow fever booster vaccination. This sequence originates from a man between 18 and 35 years old who received the YFV17D yellow fever vaccine. This CDR3 reads CASSPGQGAKWGLEKLFF. The DNA for the CDR3 is TGTGCCAGCAGCCCGGGACAGGGGGCGAAGTGGGGGCTCGAAAAACTGTTTTTT. The whole variable domain, remainder taken from reference TRBV7-2 and TRBJ1-4, is GAGVSQSPSNKVTEKGKDVELRCDPISGHTALYWYRQSLGQGLEFLIYFQGNSAPDKSGLPSDRFSAERTGGSVSTLTIQRTQQEDSAVYLCASSPGQGAKWGLEKLFFGSGTQLSVL.